A single T cell receptor (beta chain) is shown here with its context. The data were obtained in a study of blood T cell repertoires in COVID-19. Study summary: COVID-19 samples from acute and convalescent phases originated in the United States, Italy and Spain.

Measured with immunoSEQ multiplex PCR; TCRdb has only the in-frame clones, and not every one. The sample contains about 480,000 clones, roughly 90% of which appear only once. Trimming cost V 3 bases and J 5 bases; bases outside gene matches: 8. This CDR3 has 16 amino acids. Per the germline V gene, CDR1 is KGHSH and CDR2 is LQKENI. This clonotype was sampled from a middle-aged woman who had recovered from COVID-19. The chain joins TRBV18 to TRBJ2-5, with 11 bases matching TRBD1. The sample taken for sequencing was PBMCs or T cells enriched from blood (not recorded which). CDR3 nucleotides: TGTGCCAGCTCACCGATGGGGACAGGGGGTGAGGAGACCCAGTACTTC. Residues: CASSPMGTGGEETQYF.